This T cell receptor (beta chain) was found in a study of blood T cell repertoires in COVID-19. Whole-study context: Material from acute and convalescent COVID-19 was sourced from the United States, Italy and Spain. T cells, B-cell-depleted T cells, or PBMCs provided the cDNA or gDNA that served as material.

Germline loops: CDR1 SGHAT, CDR2 FQNNGV. V was trimmed by 3 bases and J by 4 bases, leaving 18 bases between them. The CDR3 sequence is 17 residues long. In the original workflow: Amplification from reference gene primers served as the basis for estimated nucleated cell counts. Sequencing used immunoSEQ multiplex PCR; TCRdb keeps in-frame clones, though not all of them. V and J calls and clone size are given by that table; D and trimming were obtained from the DNA. The sample gives 200,000 to 250,000 clones, roughly 81% of which show up once; more than 0.75% is in the top ten. This sequence joins TRBV11-2 and TRBJ1-4; D uncertain. This TCR was recovered from a man aged 40-50 years with acute or convalescent COVID-19. The sample consisted of peripheral blood. The CDR3 loop reads CASSLAPQEDFNEKLFF. Written as DNA, the CDR3 is TGTGCCAGCAGCTTGGCCCCTCAGGAAGATTTTAATGAAAAACTGTTTTTT.